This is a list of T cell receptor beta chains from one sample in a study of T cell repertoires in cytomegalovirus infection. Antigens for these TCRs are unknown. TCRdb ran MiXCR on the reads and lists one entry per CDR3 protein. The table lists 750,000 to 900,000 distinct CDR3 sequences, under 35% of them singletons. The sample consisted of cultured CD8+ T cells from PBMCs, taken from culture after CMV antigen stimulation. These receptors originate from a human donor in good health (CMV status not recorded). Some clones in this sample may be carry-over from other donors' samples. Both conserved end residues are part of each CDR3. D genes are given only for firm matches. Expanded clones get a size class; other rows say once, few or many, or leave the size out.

CDR3: CASSSPTRYDRREETQYF; DNA: TGTGCCAGCAGTTCACCCACACGATACGACAGGAGGGAAGAGACCCAGTACTTC; size: -; D: -; V: TRBV2; J: TRBJ2-5
CDR3: CASSPRGISEKLFF; DNA: TGTGCCAGCAGCCCGAGGGGGATCAGTGAAAAACTGTTTTTT; size: -; D: -; V: TRBV7-9; J: TRBJ1-4
CDR3: CASSHGRNQETQYF; DNA: TGTGCCAGCAGTCACGGGAGAAACCAAGAGACCCAGTACTTC; size: few; D: -; V: TRBV6-2/TRBV6-3; J: TRBJ2-5
CDR3: CASSTYRAANEKLFF; DNA: TGTGCCAGCAGCACCTACAGGGCTGCTAATGAAAAACTGTTTTTT; size: many; D: -; V: TRBV7-2; J: TRBJ1-4
CDR3: CAISDHGYLNTEAFF; DNA: TGTGCCATCAGTGACCACGGCTACTTGAACACTGAAGCTTTCTTT; size: few; D: -; V: TRBV10-3; J: TRBJ1-1
CDR3: CASNEAGTNTEAFF; DNA: TGTGCCAGCAATGAGGCAGGGACGAACACTGAAGCTTTCTTT; size: few; D: -; V: TRBV27; J: TRBJ1-1
CDR3: CASSQDGANFYNEQFF; DNA: TGTGCCAGCAGCCAGGATGGGGCAAACTTCTACAATGAGCAGTTCTTC; size: -; D: -; V: TRBV4-2; J: TRBJ2-1
CDR3: CASSEGDSYEQYF; DNA: TGTGCCAGCAGTGAAGGGGACAGTTACGAGCAGTACTTC; size: many; D: TRBD1; V: TRBV6-1; J: TRBJ2-7
CDR3: CASSHQGANTEAFF; DNA: TGTGCCAGCAGCCACCAGGGGGCCAACACTGAAGCTTTCTTT; size: -; D: TRBD1; V: TRBV7-8; J: TRBJ1-1
CDR3: CSVESWQGRLAAQYF; DNA: TGCAGCGTTGAATCTTGGCAGGGGAGGTTGGCGGCCCAGTACTTC; size: -; D: -; V: TRBV29-1; J: TRBJ2-5
CDR3: CASSLEQGMSYYGYTF; DNA: TGTGCCAGCAGCTTAGAACAGGGCATGAGCTACTATGGCTACACCTTC; size: many; D: -; V: TRBV7-6; J: TRBJ1-2
CDR3: CASMWGNQPQHF; DNA: TGTGCCAGTATGTGGGGAAATCAGCCCCAGCATTTT; size: -; D: -; V: TRBV19; J: TRBJ1-5
CDR3: CASSQDREETQYF; DNA: TGTGCCAGCAGCCAGGACAGGGAAGAGACCCAGTACTTC; size: -; D: TRBD1; V: TRBV4-2; J: TRBJ2-5
CDR3: CASSHQTGVSGNTIYF; DNA: TGCGCCAGCAGCCACCAGACAGGGGTTTCTGGAAACACCATATATTTT; size: few; D: TRBD1; V: TRBV4-1; J: TRBJ1-3
CDR3: CASSESGQGPWDHYQPQHF; DNA: TGTGCCAGCAGTGAATCGGGACAGGGGCCCTGGGACCATTATCAGCCCCAGCATTTT; size: -; D: TRBD1; V: TRBV25-1; J: TRBJ1-5
CDR3: CASSLSGPTSGNTIYF; DNA: TGTGCCAGCAGTTTGTCAGGGCCTACCTCTGGAAACACCATATATTTT; size: -; D: -; V: TRBV28; J: TRBJ1-3
CDR3: CASSSRTGARGETQYF; DNA: TGTGCCAGCAGTTCAAGGACAGGCGCCCGTGGAGAGACCCAGTACTTC; size: many; D: TRBD1; V: TRBV27; J: TRBJ2-5
CDR3: CASSPIQTGRNTEAFF; DNA: TGTGCCAGCAGCCCCATCCAGACAGGGAGGAACACTGAAGCTTTCTTT; size: -; D: TRBD1; V: TRBV4-2; J: TRBJ1-1
CDR3: CASSLRPRGAADTQYF; DNA: TGTGCCAGCAGCTTGCGTCCTAGGGGGGCCGCAGATACGCAGTATTTT; size: -; D: -; V: TRBV7-2; J: TRBJ2-3
CDR3: CASTPYRDLLMNTEAFF; DNA: TGTGCCAGCACCCCTTACAGGGACCTCCTGATGAACACTGAAGCTTTCTTT; size: few; D: -; V: TRBV6-8; J: TRBJ1-1
CDR3: CATKGNGGTDTQYF; DNA: TGTGCCACCAAGGGCAACGGTGGCACAGATACGCAGTATTTT; size: few; D: -; V: TRBV15; J: TRBJ2-3
CDR3: CSVLAGTYEQYF; DNA: TGCAGCGTTCTAGCGGGGACGTACGAGCAGTACTTC; size: few; D: TRBD2; V: TRBV29-1; J: TRBJ2-7
CDR3: CASSLGVAGHRGELFF; DNA: TGTGCCAGCAGTTTAGGGGTGGCAGGGCATCGAGGGGAGCTGTTTTTT; size: -; D: -; V: TRBV28; J: TRBJ2-2
CDR3: CASTQGSSDTEAFF; DNA: TGTGCCAGCACCCAAGGGAGCTCGGACACTGAAGCTTTCTTT; size: -; D: -; V: TRBV12-3/TRBV12-4; J: TRBJ1-1
CDR3: CASSQDGGRGGRYNEQFF; DNA: TGCGCCAGCAGCCAAGATGGGGGGAGGGGGGGAAGGTACAATGAGCAGTTCTTC; size: -; D: -; V: TRBV4-3; J: TRBJ2-1
CDR3: CASSGGPIDTQYF; DNA: TGTGCCAGCAGTGGGGGGCCCATAGATACGCAGTATTTT; size: few; D: -; V: TRBV6-1; J: TRBJ2-3
CDR3: CASSVGPGDTDTQYF; DNA: TGTGCCAGCAGCGTAGGGCCCGGTGACACAGATACGCAGTATTTT; size: -; D: -; V: TRBV9; J: TRBJ2-3
CDR3: CASSLVTGTGVYNEQFF; DNA: TGTGCCAGCAGCTTAGTCACCGGGACAGGGGTGTACAATGAGCAGTTCTTC; size: few; D: TRBD1; V: TRBV7-9; J: TRBJ2-1
CDR3: CASSLSSGNEQFF; DNA: TGTGCCAGCAGCCTTAGCAGCGGTAATGAGCAGTTCTTC; size: many; D: -; V: TRBV7-2; J: TRBJ2-1
CDR3: CSAPPGSRPHEQYF; DNA: TGCAGTGCCCCCCCGGGCTCCCGGCCCCACGAGCAGTACTTC; size: few; D: -; V: TRBV20-1; J: TRBJ2-7
CDR3: CASSIIPNTEAFF; DNA: TGTGCCAGCAGCATCATTCCGAACACTGAAGCTTTCTTT; size: -; D: -; V: TRBV12-3/TRBV12-4; J: TRBJ1-1
CDR3: CASSFTGGLTVYNEQFF; DNA: TGTGCCAGCAGCTTTACAGGGGGCCTAACGGTCTACAATGAGCAGTTCTTC; size: -; D: TRBD1; V: TRBV7-2; J: TRBJ2-1
CDR3: CSARETGAYEQYF; DNA: TGCAGTGCTAGAGAAACAGGCGCCTACGAGCAGTACTTC; size: -; D: -; V: TRBV20-1; J: TRBJ2-7
CDR3: CSASSHGDYGYTF; DNA: TGCAGTGCTAGCTCCCATGGGGACTATGGCTACACCTTC; size: few; D: -; V: TRBV20-1; J: TRBJ1-2
CDR3: CASSGNYGYTF; DNA: TGTGCCAGCAGTGGCAACTATGGCTACACCTTC; size: many; D: -; V: TRBV7-2; J: TRBJ1-2
CDR3: CASSFWESSYEQYF; DNA: TGTGCCAGCAGTTTCTGGGAGAGCTCCTACGAGCAGTACTTC; size: -; D: -; V: TRBV12-3/TRBV12-4; J: TRBJ2-7
CDR3: CASSIVVSASGAQYF; DNA: TGTGCCAGCTCCATAGTGGTCTCGGCCTCGGGGGCCCAGTACTTC; size: -; D: -; V: TRBV28; J: TRBJ2-5
CDR3: CASSYGRGDYNEQFF; DNA: TGTGCCAGCAGTTACGGGCGGGGGGATTACAATGAGCAGTTCTTC; size: -; D: TRBD2; V: TRBV6-5; J: TRBJ2-1
CDR3: CASSMSGYGNQPQHF; DNA: TGTGCCAGTAGTATGTCGGGGTATGGCAATCAGCCCCAGCATTTT; size: once; D: -; V: TRBV19; J: TRBJ1-5
CDR3: CASSPSGRGRLDEQYF; DNA: TGTGCCAGCAGTCCAAGTGGGAGGGGGCGCTTAGACGAGCAGTACTTC; size: few; D: -; V: TRBV12-3/TRBV12-4; J: TRBJ2-7
CDR3: CASSAEGTGPGDEQFF; DNA: TGTGCCAGCAGCGCGGAGGGGACAGGTCCAGGGGATGAGCAGTTCTTC; size: -; D: TRBD1; V: TRBV5-4; J: TRBJ2-1
CDR3: CASSPQERGYQETQYF; DNA: TGTGCCAGCAGCCCCCAGGAGCGGGGGTACCAAGAGACCCAGTACTTC; size: few; D: TRBD2; V: TRBV7-6; J: TRBJ2-5
CDR3: CSAGVMGGYYVGQFF; DNA: TGCAGTGCCGGTGTTATGGGAGGATATTACGTTGGGCAGTTCTTC; size: -; D: -; V: TRBV20-1; J: TRBJ2-1
CDR3: CATSGQGAPAYNEQFF; DNA: TGTGCCACCAGTGGCCAGGGAGCCCCGGCCTACAATGAGCAGTTCTTC; size: few; D: -; V: TRBV24-1; J: TRBJ2-1
CDR3: CAGSPGDLNTEAFF; DNA: TGTGCCGGCAGCCCGGGGGACCTGAACACTGAAGCTTTCTTT; size: -; D: -; V: TRBV5-6; J: TRBJ1-1
CDR3: CATSRDGANTEAFF; DNA: TGTGCCACCAGCAGAGATGGGGCGAACACTGAAGCTTTCTTT; size: -; D: -; V: TRBV15; J: TRBJ1-1
CDR3: CASSPRGAVNTEAFF; DNA: TGTGCCAGCAGCCCCCGCGGCGCGGTGAACACTGAAGCTTTCTTT; size: once; D: -; V: TRBV9; J: TRBJ1-1
CDR3: CASSRLGEATDTQYF; DNA: TGTGCCAGCAGTCGGTTGGGTGAGGCGACAGATACGCAGTATTTT; size: -; D: -; V: TRBV27; J: TRBJ2-3
CDR3: CASGAGGYTDTQYF; DNA: TGTGCCAGCGGGGCGGGGGGGTACACAGATACGCAGTATTTT; size: -; D: TRBD2; V: TRBV12-3/TRBV12-4; J: TRBJ2-3
CDR3: CAILGGSGDQDTQYF; DNA: TGTGCCATTCTTGGGGGCAGCGGGGACCAAGATACGCAGTATTTT; size: few; D: -; V: TRBV10-3; J: TRBJ2-3
CDR3: CASSSDRGDEKLFF; DNA: TGTGCCAGCAGCTCGGACAGGGGAGATGAAAAACTGTTTTTT; size: many; D: TRBD1; V: TRBV7-9; J: TRBJ1-4
CDR3: CASSPLLVPDHSETQYF; DNA: TGTGCCAGCAGCCCCTTGTTAGTGCCAGACCATTCGGAGACCCAGTACTTC; size: -; D: -; V: TRBV5-4; J: TRBJ2-5
CDR3: CASSSWTSGTLAKNIQYF; DNA: TGTGCCAGCAGTTCATGGACTAGCGGAACACTAGCCAAAAACATTCAGTACTTC; size: -; D: TRBD2; V: TRBV27; J: TRBJ2-4
CDR3: CASSPGTWYEQYF; DNA: TGTGCCAGCAGTCCCGGGACATGGTACGAGCAGTACTTC; size: -; D: -; V: TRBV27; J: TRBJ2-7
CDR3: CASSLEGTYGYTF; DNA: TGTGCCAGCAGCTTAGAGGGGACCTATGGCTACACCTTC; size: -; D: -; V: TRBV7-6; J: TRBJ1-2
CDR3: CATSLRGATYNEQFF; DNA: TGTGCCACCAGCCTTAGGGGGGCCACTTACAATGAGCAGTTCTTC; size: few; D: -; V: TRBV15; J: TRBJ2-1
CDR3: CASSFRAPGGQETQYF; DNA: TGTGCCAGCAGCTTTAGGGCTCCGGGGGGGCAAGAGACCCAGTACTTC; size: -; D: TRBD2; V: TRBV11-2; J: TRBJ2-5